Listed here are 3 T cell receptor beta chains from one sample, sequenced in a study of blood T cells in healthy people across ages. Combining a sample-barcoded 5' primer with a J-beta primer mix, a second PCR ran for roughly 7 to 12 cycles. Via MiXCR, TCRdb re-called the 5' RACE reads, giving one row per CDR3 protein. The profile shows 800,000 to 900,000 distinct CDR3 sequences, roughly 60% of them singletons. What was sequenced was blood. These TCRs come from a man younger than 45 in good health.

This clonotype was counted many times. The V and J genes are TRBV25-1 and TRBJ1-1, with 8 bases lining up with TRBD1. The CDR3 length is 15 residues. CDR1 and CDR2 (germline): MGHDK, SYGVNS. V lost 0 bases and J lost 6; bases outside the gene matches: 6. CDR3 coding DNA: TGTGCCAGCAGTGAATATAGGACAGGGAATCCTGAAGCTTTCTTT. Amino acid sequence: CASSEYRTGNPEAFF.

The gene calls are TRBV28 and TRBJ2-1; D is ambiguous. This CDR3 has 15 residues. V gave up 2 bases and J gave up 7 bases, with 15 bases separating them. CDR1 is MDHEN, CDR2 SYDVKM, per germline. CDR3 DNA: TGTGCCAGCAGTTTAGGTTATGGTAGGTGGAATGAGCAGTTCTTC. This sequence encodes CASSLGYGRWNEQFF.

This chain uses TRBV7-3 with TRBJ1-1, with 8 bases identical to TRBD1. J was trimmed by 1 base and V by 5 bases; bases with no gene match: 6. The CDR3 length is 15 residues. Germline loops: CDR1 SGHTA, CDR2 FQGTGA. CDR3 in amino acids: CASSPIGTGNTEAFF. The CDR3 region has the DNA TGTGCCAGCAGCCCAATCGGGACAGGGAACACTGAAGCTTTCTTT.